This T cell receptor beta chain was recorded in a study of blood T cell repertoires in COVID-19. Overall study context: Specimens from acute and convalescent COVID-19 originated in the United States, Italy and Spain.

V was shortened by 2 bases and J by 1 base, with 8 bases between the two germline ends. From germline, CDR1 is SEHNR and CDR2 FQNEAQ (reference sequence). This CDR3 region has 15 residues. Source study methods: Counts of nucleated cells, estimated from reference gene primer amplification, were obtained. Profiled with immunoSEQ multiplex PCR; TCRdb holds only in-frame clones, not every one. Clonal size and the V and J genes are those of that table, whereas D and trimming came from the DNA. The sample records roughly 73,000 clones, roughly 88% being singletons. The chain couples TRBV7-9 to TRBJ2-2, with D unclear. The TCR sequence derives from a man between 65 and 79 years old with active or convalescent COVID-19. The sequenced material came from peripheral blood. The CDR3 here is CASSLIEKNTGELFF. In nucleotides, the CDR3 is TGTGCCAGCAGCTTAATAGAGAAGAACACCGGGGAGCTGTTTTTT. Complete variable domain (other parts from reference TRBV7-9 and TRBJ2-2): DTGVSQNPRHKITKRGQNVTFRCDPISEHNRLYWYRQTLGQGPEFLTYFQNEAQLEKSRLLSDRFSAERPKGSFSTLEIQRTEQGDSAMYLCASSLIEKNTGELFFGEGSRLTVL.